The source of this TCR beta chain is a study of OX40 agonist ivuxolimab in advanced cancers. Turning to the study itself: Patient treatment consisted of intravenous ivuxolimab administration every 2 weeks at 0.01 to 10 mg/kg. Dose-escalation patients were diagnosed with hepatocellular carcinoma, melanoma, renal cell cancer or head and neck cancer. Study-wide points: Determination of antigen specificity was not performed for the expanded peripheral T cells.

Germline CDR1 ENHRY, CDR2 SYGVKD. With V trimmed by 8 bases and J by 8 bases, 13 bases remained unmatched. CDR3 size: 15 residues. This clone was detected once. Antigen: not known. Assay used: immunoSEQ multiplex PCR; TCRdb lists only in-frame clones, some missing. Among tens of thousands of clones listed, about 92% were seen once. The chain has TRBV10-3 and TRBJ2-1, with 9 bases lining up with TRBD2. The origin of this receptor is an adult with an advanced solid tumor such as melanoma, head and neck, liver or kidney cancer. Sequenced here: CD4+ or CD8+ T cells sorted from blood, sampled in a trial of the OX40 agonist ivuxolimab. The CDR3, as DNA: TGTGCCATCCGGGGGGGTCTAGCGGGGTCCGATGAGCAGTTCTTC. Encoded protein: CAIRGGLAGSDEQFF.